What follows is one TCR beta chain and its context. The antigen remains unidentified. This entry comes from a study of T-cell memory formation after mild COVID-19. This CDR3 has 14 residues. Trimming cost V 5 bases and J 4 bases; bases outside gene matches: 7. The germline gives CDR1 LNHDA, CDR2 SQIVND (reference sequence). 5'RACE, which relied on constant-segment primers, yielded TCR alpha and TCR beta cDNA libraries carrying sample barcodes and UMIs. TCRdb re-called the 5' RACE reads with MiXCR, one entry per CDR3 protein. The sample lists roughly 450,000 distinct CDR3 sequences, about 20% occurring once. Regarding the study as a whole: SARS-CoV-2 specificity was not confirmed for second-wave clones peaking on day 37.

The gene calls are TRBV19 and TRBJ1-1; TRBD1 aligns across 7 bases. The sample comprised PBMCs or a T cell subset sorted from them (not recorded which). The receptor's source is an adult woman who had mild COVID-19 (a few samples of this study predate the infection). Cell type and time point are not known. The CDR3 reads CASSRQGSSTEAFF. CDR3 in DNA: TGTGCCAGTAGTCGACAGGGATCGAGCACTGAAGCTTTCTTT.